Below are 3 T cell receptor beta chains sequenced from a single sample in a study of molecular identifiers for immune sequencing clone quantification. TCRdb recomputed calls from the PCR reads with MiXCR, one row per CDR3 protein. The sample includes hundreds of thousands of distinct CDR3 sequences, 15% to 20% of them seen just once. The source material was naive CD8+ T cells from blood, with Jurkat cell RNA spiked in. Stated subset: FACS-sorted CD8+CD4-CCR7+CD45RA+ naive T cells. The receptors come from a human donor in good health. Some libraries in this study had Jurkat cell RNA spiked in.

This chain joins TRBV11-2 and TRBJ2-3; 9 bases agree with TRBD2. CDR1 is SGHAT and CDR2 is FQNNGV in the germline V gene. The J segment lost 5 bases and the V segment lost 2 bases, leaving 8 bases of the junction unmatched. This CDR3 is 16 amino acids long. The CDR3 loop reads CASSLRVLRGGDTQYF. As DNA, the CDR3 is TGTGCCAGCAGCTTAAGAGTCTTGCGGGGGGGAGATACGCAGTATTTT. The variable domain in full, with the rest retrieved from reference TRBV11-2 and TRBJ2-3, is EAGVAQSPRYKIIEKRQSVAFWCNPISGHATLYWYQQILGQGPKLLIQFQNNGVVDDSQLPKDRFSAERLKGVDSTLKIQPAKLEDSAVYLCASSLRVLRGGDTQYFGPGTRLTVL.

This clonotype was observed many times. The rearrangement joins TRBV10-3 to TRBJ1-5; 7 nucleotides match TRBD1. The CDR3 has 14 residues. Germline-derived CDR1 and CDR2 are ENHRY and SYGVKD. V trimming: 3 bases; J trimming: 6 bases; junction bases outside the gene matches: 5. The CDR3 region has the DNA TGTGCCATCAGTGAAGCACAGGGGAGTCAGCCCCAGCATTTT. Its translation: CAISEAQGSQPQHF.

The sample holds many counts of this clonotype. The V gene is TRBV6-1, the J gene TRBJ1-1; D gene ambiguous. CDR3 length equals 18 residues. CDR1 and CDR2 from the germline V gene are MNHNS and SASEGT. V was clipped by 0 bases and J by 1 base, with 18 bases between them. CDR3 sequence reads: CASSEAYRTRRENTEAFF. The CDR3 DNA sequence: TGTGCCAGCAGTGAAGCGTACCGGACCCGTAGGGAGAACACTGAAGCTTTCTTT.